The 22 T cell receptor beta chains below come from one sample, sequenced in a study of human T cells and chemical hapten exposure. The time point is: pre-sensitization, week 0. Treatment in this sample: therapeutic diphenylcyclopropenone sensitization with weekly scalp DPC. TCRdb processed the RACE reads anew with MiXCR; each CDR3 protein has one entry. The sample records 250,000 or so distinct CDR3 sequences, about 7.7% being singletons. Here the sequenced sample was whole blood, taken in connection with sensitization to the hapten diphenylcyclopropenone (DPC). The receptors come from a man between 18 and 29 years old with alopecia areata. Some clones in this sample may be carry-over from other donors' samples.

This clonotype was recorded at least ten times. The chain combines TRBV7-9 with TRBJ2-7, with D tentatively TRBD2 (5 bases). The germline V gene encodes CDR1 SEHNR and CDR2 FQNEAQ (reference sequence). Trimming stripped 4 bases from V and 4 bases from J, with 14 bases between. This CDR3 has 14 amino acids. This CDR3 reads CASSSPGRGYEQYV. The CDR3 nucleotides are TGTGCCAGCAGCTCCCCGGGCCGGGGATACGAGCAGTACGTC.

The table lists this clonotype with a few counts. The rearrangement uses TRBV4-3 and TRBJ2-3; D unresolved. V was clipped by 1 base and J by 7 bases, with 9 bases between them. This CDR3 is built from 13 residues. CDR1 is LGHNA and CDR2 is YSLEER in the germline V gene. Here the CDR3 DNA reads TGCGCCAGCAGCCAAGCTTCCCATTATACGCAGTATTTT. Its protein product is CASSQASHYTQYF.

The chain links TRBV3-1 to TRBJ1-6; D remains ambiguous. This CDR3 spans 14 amino acids. Germline CDR1 and CDR2: LGHDT and YNNKEL (reference sequence). V dropped 4 bases and J dropped 7 bases, with 11 bases sitting between them. This chain's CDR3 is CASSLGKQNSPLHF. The CDR3 DNA follows: TGTGCCAGCAGCCTCGGGAAGCAGAATTCACCCCTCCACTTT.

This clonotype has more than one count but fewer than ten. This chain uses TRBV18 with TRBJ1-6; D is unclear. CDR3 length: 14 amino acids. V was shortened by 3 bases and J by 7 bases, with 10 bases between the two germline ends. The germline gives CDR1 KGHSH, CDR2 LQKENI. The CDR3 protein is CASSPSGVNSPLHF. The CDR3 DNA is TGTGCCAGCTCACCTTCCGGGGTAAATTCACCCCTCCACTTT.

This chain connects TRBV20-1 to TRBJ1-5; possibly TRBD1 for D (5 bases). The CDR3 contains 14 residues. The germline gives CDR1 DFQATT, CDR2 SNEGSKA (reference sequence). The germline V and J ends were trimmed by 1 base and 3 bases, with 10 bases remaining between them. The CDR3 DNA reads TGCAGTGCTAGAGGGGGGTGGGCCAATCAGCCCCAGCATTTT. Protein sequence: CSARGGWANQPQHF.

The rearrangement joins TRBV6-4 to TRBJ2-1; 7 bases fit TRBD2. After removal of 5 bases from V and 10 bases from J, the junction contained 8 bases not matched to a gene. Germline V gives CDR1 MRHNA, CDR2 SNTAGT. This CDR3 is 13 amino acids long. CDR3 DNA: TGTGCCAGCAGTAACGAGCGGGGCTTGGAGCAGTTCTTC. Protein: CASSNERGLEQFF.

This clonotype was counted only a few times. The chain combines TRBV7-2 with TRBJ2-5; 8 bases agree with TRBD1. Germline-derived CDR1 and CDR2 are SGHTA and FQGNSA. V trimming: 5 bases; J trimming: 5 bases; junction bases outside the gene matches: 4. CDR3 length: 13 residues. The CDR3 loop is CASSQGARETQYF. As DNA, the CDR3 is TGTGCCAGCAGCCAGGGGGCTCGGGAGACCCAGTACTTC.

This clonotype showed up just a few times. This chain connects TRBV7-2 to TRBJ2-1; no clear D gene. Germline values: CDR1 SGHTA, CDR2 FQGNSA. The V gene lost 2 bases and the J gene lost 8 bases, with 10 bases spanning the gap. There are 13 residues in the CDR3. Written as DNA, the CDR3 is TGTGCCAGCAGCTTAACCCGCCTTGATGAGCAGTTCTTC. It encodes CASSLTRLDEQFF.

This clonotype was seen only a few times. This chain joins TRBV15 and TRBJ2-4; tentatively, D is TRBD1 or TRBD2 (5 bases each). Trimming left V 5 bases short and J 5 bases short, with 16 bases between. CDR3 length: 15 residues. In germline, CDR1 is LNHNV, CDR2 YYDKDF (reference sequence). The CDR3 DNA reads TGTGCCACCAGCGTTTCCGGGACGATTGAAAACATTCAGTACTTC. Protein product: CATSVSGTIENIQYF.

This chain uses TRBV18 with TRBJ1-1; no firm D call. Looked up from germline, CDR1 is KGHSH and CDR2 is LQKENI. The CDR3 has 15 residues. The V end was cut by 1 base, the J end by 2 bases, with 11 bases between. The CDR3 region is CASSPREGYNTEAFF. The CDR3 region has the DNA TGTGCCAGCTCACCACGTGAGGGTTACAACACTGAAGCTTTCTTT.

This clonotype was counted only a few times. The chain employs TRBV20-1 and TRBJ1-1; a possible D gene is TRBD1 (6 bases). This CDR3 has 13 amino acids. From germline, CDR1 is DFQATT and CDR2 SNEGSKA (reference sequence). V was trimmed by 5 bases and J by 14 bases, leaving 24 bases between them. CDR3 amino acids: CSAPPPGQSIGFF. In DNA, the CDR3 is TGCAGTGCTCCGCCGCCCGGACAGTCGATCGGCTTCTTT.

The DNA of the CDR3 is TGCAGCGTTGAAAGGAGGGGGCTAGGTGAAGCTTTCTTT. This translates into CSVERRGLGEAFF. The V gene is TRBV29-1, the J gene TRBJ1-1; 7 nucleotides match TRBD1. Trimming removed 2 bases from V and 7 bases from J; junction bases left unmatched: 7. CDR3 size: 13 residues. CDR1 is SQVTM, CDR2 ANQGSEA, per germline.

The chain joins TRBV12-3 or TRBV12-4 to TRBJ2-1; 9 positions agree with TRBD1. The CDR3 loop spans 16 amino acids. J gave up 5 bases and V 4 bases, and 9 bases lay outside the gene matches. The chain's CDR3 is CASSSWGDRDHNEQFF. The CDR3 DNA is TGTGCCAGCAGTTCCTGGGGGGACAGGGACCACAATGAGCAGTTCTTC.

The CDR3 reads CAISDFDSYEQYF. CDR3 coding DNA: TGTGCCATCAGTGATTTTGACAGCTACGAGCAGTACTTC. The rearrangement links TRBV10-3 to TRBJ2-7; D might be TRBD1 (5 bases). CDR1 and CDR2 from the germline V gene are ENHRY and SYGVKD. The CDR3 contains 13 residues. Trimming shortened V by 3 bases and J by 3 bases, and 9 bases separated the two germline ends.

This clonotype was counted between two and nine times. The rearrangement uses TRBV10-3 and TRBJ2-7, with 9 bases lining up with TRBD1. With 3 bases clipped from V and 1 base from J, the junction kept 1 base outside the gene matches. Germline V CDR1 and CDR2: ENHRY, SYGVKD. The CDR3 has 14 residues. The CDR3 nucleotides read TGTGCCATCAGTGATGGGACAGGGTCCTACGAGCAGTACTTC. Residues: CAISDGTGSYEQYF.

In this sample, this clonotype turned up a few times. The chain recombines TRBV7-9 with TRBJ2-1; no reliable D call. Germline V lookup: CDR1 SEHNR, CDR2 FQNEAQ (reference sequence). There are 13 residues in the CDR3. Trimming removed 3 bases at V and 4 bases at J, with 7 bases between. The CDR3: CASSFLEYNEQFF. The CDR3 DNA is TGTGCCAGCAGCTTCCTAGAGTACAATGAGCAGTTCTTC.

CDR3 coding DNA: TGTGCCAGCAGCTTAAATACGGGGGGTAATGAAAAACTGTTTTTT. Residues: CASSLNTGGNEKLFF. This chain connects TRBV7-2 to TRBJ1-4, with D possibly matching TRBD1 (5 bases). Germline loops: CDR1 SGHTA, CDR2 FQGNSA. The length of the CDR3 is 15 residues. Trimming cost V 2 bases and J 4 bases, with 11 bases left between them.

This clonotype was found a few times. CDR3 protein: CASSLDILETQYF. In nucleotides, the CDR3 is TGCGCCAGCAGCTTGGATATCTTGGAGACCCAGTACTTC. The chain couples TRBV5-1 to TRBJ2-5, with D uncertain. The germline gives CDR1 SGHRS, CDR2 YFSETQ. V was shortened by 0 bases and J by 5 bases, with 8 bases between the two germline ends. The CDR3 is 13 residues long.

This clonotype has a single count. The J gene is TRBJ2-1, the V gene TRBV6-6; D may be TRBD1 (6 bases). The germline V gene encodes CDR1 MNHNY and CDR2 SVGAGI (reference sequence). The CDR3 is made up of 15 amino acids. V lost 8 bases to trimming and J lost 0 bases, with 14 bases between them. The CDR3 spells CASCRQAISYNEQFF. CDR3 DNA sequence: TGTGCCAGCTGTCGACAGGCGATCTCCTACAATGAGCAGTTCTTC.

This clonotype came up a few times. The CDR3 sequence is CSARDLDRNTEAFF. The CDR3 coding sequence is TGCAGTGCTAGAGATTTGGACAGGAACACTGAAGCTTTCTTT. The chain is built from TRBV20-1 and TRBJ1-1; the D gene is possibly TRBD1 (6 bases). The CDR3 spans 14 residues. Per germline, CDR1 DFQATT and CDR2 SNEGSKA (reference sequence). Trimming took 0 bases from V and 1 from J, leaving 9 bases between them.

The sample holds many counts of this clonotype. This sequence joins TRBV10-3 and TRBJ1-1, with D possibly being TRBD1 (6 bases). The V end was cut by 6 bases, the J end by 10 bases, with 12 bases between. Germline CDR1 and CDR2: ENHRY and SYGVKD. The length of the CDR3 is 11 residues. CDR3 nucleotides: TGTGCCATCAGAGAAGAGGGGGGAGCTTTCTTT. Translated, it gives CAIREEGGAFF.

This clonotype has just a few counts. The chain employs TRBV7-9 and TRBJ2-3; 8 bases match TRBD2. The ends lost 3 bases at V and 4 bases at J; junction bases unmatched: 6. Germline lookup yields CDR1 SEHNR and CDR2 FQNEAQ (reference sequence). CDR3 size: 15 residues. CDR3 DNA: TGTGCCAGCAGCTTTGGACTAGCCGCCCCAGATACGCAGTATTTT. Translation: CASSFGLAAPDTQYF.